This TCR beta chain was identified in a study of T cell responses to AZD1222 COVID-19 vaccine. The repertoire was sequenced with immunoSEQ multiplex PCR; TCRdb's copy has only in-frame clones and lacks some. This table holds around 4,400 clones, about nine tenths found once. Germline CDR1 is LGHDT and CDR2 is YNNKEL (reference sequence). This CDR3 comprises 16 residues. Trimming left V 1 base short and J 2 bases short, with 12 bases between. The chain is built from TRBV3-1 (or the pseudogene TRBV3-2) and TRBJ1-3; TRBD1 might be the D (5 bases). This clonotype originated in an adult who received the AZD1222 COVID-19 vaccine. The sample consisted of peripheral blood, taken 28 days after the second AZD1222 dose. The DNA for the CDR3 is TGTGCCAGCAGCCAAGGGCGTCCAGGGACTGGAAACACCATATATTTT. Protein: CASSQGRPGTGNTIYF.